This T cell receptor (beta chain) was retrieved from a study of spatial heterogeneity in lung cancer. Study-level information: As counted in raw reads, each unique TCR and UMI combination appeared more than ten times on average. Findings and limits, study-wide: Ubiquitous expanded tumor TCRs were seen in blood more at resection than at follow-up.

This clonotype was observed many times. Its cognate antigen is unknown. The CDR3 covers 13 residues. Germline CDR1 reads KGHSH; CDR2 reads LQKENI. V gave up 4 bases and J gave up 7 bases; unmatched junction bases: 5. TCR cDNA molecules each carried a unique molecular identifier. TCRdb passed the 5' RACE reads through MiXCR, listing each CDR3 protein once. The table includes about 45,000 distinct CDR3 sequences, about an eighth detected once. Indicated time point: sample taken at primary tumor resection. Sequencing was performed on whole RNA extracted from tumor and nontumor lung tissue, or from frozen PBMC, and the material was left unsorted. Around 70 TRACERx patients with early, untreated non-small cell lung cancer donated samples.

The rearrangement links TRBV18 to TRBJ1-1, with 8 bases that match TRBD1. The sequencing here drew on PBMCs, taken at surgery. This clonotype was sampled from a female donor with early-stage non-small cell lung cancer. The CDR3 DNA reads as TGTGCCAGCTCACAGACAGGGGCAGATGAAGCTTTCTTT. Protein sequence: CASSQTGADEAFF.